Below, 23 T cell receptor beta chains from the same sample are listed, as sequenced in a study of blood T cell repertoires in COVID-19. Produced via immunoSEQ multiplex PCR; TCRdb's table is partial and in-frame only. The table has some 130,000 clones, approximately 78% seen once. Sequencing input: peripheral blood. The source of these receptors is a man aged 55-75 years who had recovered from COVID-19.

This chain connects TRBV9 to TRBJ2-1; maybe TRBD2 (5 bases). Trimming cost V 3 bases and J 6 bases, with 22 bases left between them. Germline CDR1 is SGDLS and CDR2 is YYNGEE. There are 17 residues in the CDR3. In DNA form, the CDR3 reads TGTGCCAGCAGCGGTCAGTATGGACTCGGGGTCCTCAATGAGCAGTTCTTC. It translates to CASSGQYGLGVLNEQFF. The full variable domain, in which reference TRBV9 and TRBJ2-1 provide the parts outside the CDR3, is DSGVTQTPKHLITATGQRVTLRCSPRSGDLSVYWYQQSLDQGLQFLIQYYNGEERAKGNILERFSAQQFPDLHSELNLSSLELGDSALYFCASSGQYGLGVLNEQFFGPGTRLTVL.

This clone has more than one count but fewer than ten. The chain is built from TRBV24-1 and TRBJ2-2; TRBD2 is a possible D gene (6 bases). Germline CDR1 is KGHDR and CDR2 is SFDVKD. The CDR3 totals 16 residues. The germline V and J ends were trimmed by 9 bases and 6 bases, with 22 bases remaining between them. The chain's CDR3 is CATSVVDPGGAGELFF. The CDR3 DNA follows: TGTGCCACCTCGGTAGTGGACCCGGGCGGGGCCGGGGAGCTGTTTTTT.

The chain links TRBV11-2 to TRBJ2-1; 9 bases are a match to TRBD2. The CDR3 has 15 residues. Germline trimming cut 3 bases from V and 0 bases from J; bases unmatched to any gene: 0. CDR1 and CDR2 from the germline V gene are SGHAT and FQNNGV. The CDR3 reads CASSLTSGSYNEQFF. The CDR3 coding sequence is TGTGCCAGCAGCTTGACTAGCGGCTCCTACAATGAGCAGTTCTTC.

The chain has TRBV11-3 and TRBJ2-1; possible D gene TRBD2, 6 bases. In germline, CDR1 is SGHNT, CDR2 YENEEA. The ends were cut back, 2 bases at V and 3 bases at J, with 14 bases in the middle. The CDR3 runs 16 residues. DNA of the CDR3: TGTGCCAGCAGCTTACGTGGAGGGGCCGGCTACAATGAGCAGTTCTTC. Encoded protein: CASSLRGGAGYNEQFF. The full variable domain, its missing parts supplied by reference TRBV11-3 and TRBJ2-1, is EAGVVQSPRYKIIEKKQPVAFWCNPISGHNTLYWYLQNLGQGPELLIRYENEEAVDDSQLPKDRFSAERLKGVDSTLKIQPAELGDSAVYLCASSLRGGAGYNEQFFGPGTRLTVL.

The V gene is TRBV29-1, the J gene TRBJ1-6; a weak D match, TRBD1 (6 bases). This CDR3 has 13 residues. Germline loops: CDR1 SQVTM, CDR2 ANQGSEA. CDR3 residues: CGTSSSYNSPLHF. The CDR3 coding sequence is TGCGGGACATCGAGCTCCTATAATTCACCCCTCCACTTT.

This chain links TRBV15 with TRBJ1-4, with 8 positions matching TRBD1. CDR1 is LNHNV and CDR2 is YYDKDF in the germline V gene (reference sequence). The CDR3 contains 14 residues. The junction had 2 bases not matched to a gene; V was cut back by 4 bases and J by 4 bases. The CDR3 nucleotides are TGTGCCACCAGCAAGACAGGGGTTAATGAAAAACTGTTTTTT. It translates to CATSKTGVNEKLFF. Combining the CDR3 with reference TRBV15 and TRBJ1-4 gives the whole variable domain DAMVIQNPRYQVTQFGKPVTLSCSQTLNHNVMYWYQQKSSQAPKLLFHYYDKDFNNEADTPDNFQSRRPNTSFCFLDIRSPGLGDTAMYLCATSKTGVNEKLFFGSGTQLSVL.

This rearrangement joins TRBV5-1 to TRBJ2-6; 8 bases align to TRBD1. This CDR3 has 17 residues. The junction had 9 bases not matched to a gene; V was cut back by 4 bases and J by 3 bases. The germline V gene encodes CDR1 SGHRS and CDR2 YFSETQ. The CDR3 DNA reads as TGCGCCAGCAGCACCGCAGGGGGCGCGCGTGGGGCCAACGTCCTGACTTTC. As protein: CASSTAGGARGANVLTF.

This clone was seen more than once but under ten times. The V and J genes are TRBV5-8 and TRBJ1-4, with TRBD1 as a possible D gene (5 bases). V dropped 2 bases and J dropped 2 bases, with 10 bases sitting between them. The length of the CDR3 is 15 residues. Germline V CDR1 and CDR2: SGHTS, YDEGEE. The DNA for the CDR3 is TGTGCCAGCAGCTTCCCCGGGGGGACTAATGAAAAACTGTTTTTT. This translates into CASSFPGGTNEKLFF.

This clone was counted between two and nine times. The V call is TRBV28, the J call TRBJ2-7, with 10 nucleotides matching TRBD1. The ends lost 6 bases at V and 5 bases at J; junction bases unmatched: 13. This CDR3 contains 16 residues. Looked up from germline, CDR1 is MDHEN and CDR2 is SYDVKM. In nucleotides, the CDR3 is TGTGCCAGCAGCCTACTATCCGGGACAGGGGACCACGAGCAGTACTTC. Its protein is CASSLLSGTGDHEQYF.

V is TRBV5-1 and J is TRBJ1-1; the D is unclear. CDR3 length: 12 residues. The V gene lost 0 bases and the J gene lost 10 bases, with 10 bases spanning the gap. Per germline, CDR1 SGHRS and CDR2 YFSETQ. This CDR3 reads CASSLEGRRAFF. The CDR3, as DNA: TGCGCCAGCAGCTTGGAAGGCAGGCGAGCTTTCTTT.

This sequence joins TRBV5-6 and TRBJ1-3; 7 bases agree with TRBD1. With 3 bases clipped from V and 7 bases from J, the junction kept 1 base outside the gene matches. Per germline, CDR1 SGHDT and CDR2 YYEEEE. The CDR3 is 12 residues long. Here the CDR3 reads CASSSQGNTIYF. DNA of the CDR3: TGTGCCAGCAGCTCACAGGGGAACACCATATATTTT.

As DNA, the CDR3 is TGTGCCAGTAGTCAGAGGACAGGGGGGAATTCACCCCTCCACTTT. Its translation: CASSQRTGGNSPLHF. The rearrangement uses TRBV19 and TRBJ1-6; the match to TRBD1 covers 10 bases. Germline assignment: CDR1 LNHDA and CDR2 SQIVND (reference sequence). V was clipped by 5 bases and J by 7 bases; unmatched bases: 5. There are 15 residues in the CDR3.

The CDR3 DNA is TGTGCCAGTAGTGCTTCGGGACAGGGGGGGAGGAACGAGCAGTACTTC. Translation: CASSASGQGGRNEQYF. The chain uses TRBV19 and TRBJ2-7, with 11 bases identical to TRBD1. The CDR3 is 16 amino acids. The V gene end was trimmed by 5 bases and the J gene end by 5 bases; junction bases not matched to a gene: 11. The germline V gene has CDR1 LNHDA and CDR2 SQIVND (reference sequence).

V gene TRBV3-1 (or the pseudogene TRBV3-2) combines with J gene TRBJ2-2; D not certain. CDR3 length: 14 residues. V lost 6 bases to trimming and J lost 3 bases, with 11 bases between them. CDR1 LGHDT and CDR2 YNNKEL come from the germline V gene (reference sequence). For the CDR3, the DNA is TGTGCCAGCAGTTTTCTTGGCTACACCGGGGAGCTGTTTTTT. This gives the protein CASSFLGYTGELFF.

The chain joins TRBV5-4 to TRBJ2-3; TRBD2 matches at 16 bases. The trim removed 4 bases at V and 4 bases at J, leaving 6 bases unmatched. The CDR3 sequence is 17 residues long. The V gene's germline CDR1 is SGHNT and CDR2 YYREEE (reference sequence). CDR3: CASSGGLAGGLADTQYF. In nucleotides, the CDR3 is TGTGCCAGCAGCGGGGGACTAGCGGGAGGGCTTGCAGATACGCAGTATTTT.

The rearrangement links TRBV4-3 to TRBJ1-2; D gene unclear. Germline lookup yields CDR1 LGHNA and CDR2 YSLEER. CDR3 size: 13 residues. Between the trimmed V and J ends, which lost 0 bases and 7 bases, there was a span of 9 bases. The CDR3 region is CASSQDNRGGYTF. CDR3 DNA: TGCGCCAGCAGCCAAGATAATCGCGGTGGCTACACCTTC.

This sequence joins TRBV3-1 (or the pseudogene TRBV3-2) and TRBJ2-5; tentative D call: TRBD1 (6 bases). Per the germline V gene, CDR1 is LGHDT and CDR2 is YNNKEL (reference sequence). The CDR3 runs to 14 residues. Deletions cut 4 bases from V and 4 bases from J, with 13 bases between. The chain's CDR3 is CASSPLDRRETQYF. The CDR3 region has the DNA TGTGCCAGCAGCCCCCTGGACAGAAGAGAGACCCAGTACTTC.

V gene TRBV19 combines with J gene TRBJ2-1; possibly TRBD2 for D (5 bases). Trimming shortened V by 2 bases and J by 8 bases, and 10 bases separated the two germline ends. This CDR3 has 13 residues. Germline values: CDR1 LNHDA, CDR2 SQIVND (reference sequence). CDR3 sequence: CASSIQDFYEQFF. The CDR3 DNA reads TGTGCCAGTAGTATACAGGACTTTTATGAGCAGTTCTTC.

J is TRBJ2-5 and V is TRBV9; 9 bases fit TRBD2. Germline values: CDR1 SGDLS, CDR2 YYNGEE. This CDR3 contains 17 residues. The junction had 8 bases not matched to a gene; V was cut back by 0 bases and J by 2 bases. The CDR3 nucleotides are TGTGCCAGCAGCGTAGCTCCCCTTAGCGGGAGACAAGAGACCCAGTACTTC. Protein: CASSVAPLSGRQETQYF. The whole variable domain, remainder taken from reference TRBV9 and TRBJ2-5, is DSGVTQTPKHLITATGQRVTLRCSPRSGDLSVYWYQQSLDQGLQFLIQYYNGEERAKGNILERFSAQQFPDLHSELNLSSLELGDSALYFCASSVAPLSGRQETQYFGPGTRLLVL.

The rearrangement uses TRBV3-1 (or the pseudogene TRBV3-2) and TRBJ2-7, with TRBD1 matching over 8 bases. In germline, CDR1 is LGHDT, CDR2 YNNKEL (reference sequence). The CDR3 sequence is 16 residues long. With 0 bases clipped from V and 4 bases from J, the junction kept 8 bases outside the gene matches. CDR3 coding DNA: TGTGCCAGCAGCCAAGATCGAGGTACAGGGGGTTACGAGCAGTACTTC. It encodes CASSQDRGTGGYEQYF.

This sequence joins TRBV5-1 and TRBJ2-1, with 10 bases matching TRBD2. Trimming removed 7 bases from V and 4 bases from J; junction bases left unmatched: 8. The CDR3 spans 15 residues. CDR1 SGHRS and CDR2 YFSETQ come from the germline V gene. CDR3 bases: TGCGCCAGCTGTGAAGCGGGGGGGGTGTACAATGAGCAGTTCTTC. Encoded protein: CASCEAGGVYNEQFF.

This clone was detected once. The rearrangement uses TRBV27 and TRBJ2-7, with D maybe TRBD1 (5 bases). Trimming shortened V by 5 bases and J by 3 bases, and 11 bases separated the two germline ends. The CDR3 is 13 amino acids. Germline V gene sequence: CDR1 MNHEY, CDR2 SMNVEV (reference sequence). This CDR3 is CASSPLGDYEQYF. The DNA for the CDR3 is TGTGCCAGCAGTCCCCTAGGGGACTACGAGCAGTACTTC.

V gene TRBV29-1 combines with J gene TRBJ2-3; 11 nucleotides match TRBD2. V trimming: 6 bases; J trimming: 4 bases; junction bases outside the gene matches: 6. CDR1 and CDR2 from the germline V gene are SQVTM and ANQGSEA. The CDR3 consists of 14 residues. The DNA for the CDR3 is TGCAGCGTATTAGCGGGGGGGCCTGCAGATACGCAGTATTTT. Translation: CSVLAGGPADTQYF.